This T cell receptor beta chain came from a study of molecular identifiers for immune sequencing clone quantification. This clonotype was observed many times. TCRdb used MiXCR to reprocess the PCR reads, holding one entry per CDR3 protein. The sample carries around 460,000 distinct CDR3 sequences, 20% to 25% recorded once. This CDR3 contains 12 residues. Trimming removed 2 bases at V and 4 bases at J, with 5 bases between. CDR1 and CDR2 (germline): LGHNT, FRNRAP. What was sequenced was naive CD8+ T cells from blood, with Jurkat cell RNA spiked in. The subset is: FACS-sorted CD8+CD4-CCR7+CD45RA+ naive T cells. V is TRBV12-5 and J is TRBJ1-2; D gene ambiguous. The TCR sequence derives from a human donor in good health. Some libraries in this study had Jurkat cell RNA spiked in. The CDR3 DNA reads as TGTGCTAGTGGTTTGACTAGCTATGGCTACACCTTC. Translating gives CASGLTSYGYTF.